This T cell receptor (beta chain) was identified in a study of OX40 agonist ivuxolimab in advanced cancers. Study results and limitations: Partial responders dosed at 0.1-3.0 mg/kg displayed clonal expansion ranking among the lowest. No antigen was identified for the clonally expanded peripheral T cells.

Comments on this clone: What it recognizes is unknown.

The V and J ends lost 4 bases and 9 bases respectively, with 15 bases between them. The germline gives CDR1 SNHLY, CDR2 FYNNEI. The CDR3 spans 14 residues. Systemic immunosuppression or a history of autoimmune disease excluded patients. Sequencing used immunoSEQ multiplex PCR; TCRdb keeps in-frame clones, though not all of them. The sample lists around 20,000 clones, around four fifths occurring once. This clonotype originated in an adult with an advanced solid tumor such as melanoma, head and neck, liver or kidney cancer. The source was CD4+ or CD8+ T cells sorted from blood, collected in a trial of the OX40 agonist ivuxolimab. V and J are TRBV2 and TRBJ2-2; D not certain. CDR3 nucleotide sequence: TGTGCCAGCAGTGGATATTCAGGAGCCAGGGAGCTGTTTTTT. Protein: CASSGYSGARELFF.